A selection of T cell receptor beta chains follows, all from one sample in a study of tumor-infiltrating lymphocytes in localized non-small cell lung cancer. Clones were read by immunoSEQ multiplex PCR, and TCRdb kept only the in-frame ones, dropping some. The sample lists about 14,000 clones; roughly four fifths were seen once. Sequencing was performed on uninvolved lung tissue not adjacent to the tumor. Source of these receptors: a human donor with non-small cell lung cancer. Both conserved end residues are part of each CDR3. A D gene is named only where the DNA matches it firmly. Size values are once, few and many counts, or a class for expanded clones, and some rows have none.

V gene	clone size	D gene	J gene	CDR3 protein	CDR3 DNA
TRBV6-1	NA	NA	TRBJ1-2	CASSERKNYGYTF	TGTGCCAGCAGTGAAAGAAAGAACTATGGCTACACCTTC
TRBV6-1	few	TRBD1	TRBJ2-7	CASSPPGTVPYEQYF	TGTGCCAGCAGTCCTCCCGGGACAGTACCCTACGAGCAGTACTTC
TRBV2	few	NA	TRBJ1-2	CASSSRDGFLGYGYTF	TGTGCCAGCAGCTCCCGGGACGGGTTTCTGGGCTATGGCTACACCTTC
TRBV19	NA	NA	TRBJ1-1	CASSASKGFVPAFF	TGTGCCAGTAGTGCCTCCAAGGGCTTCGTTCCAGCTTTCTTT
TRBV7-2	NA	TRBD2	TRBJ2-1	CASSLGLAFDEQFF	TGTGCCAGCAGCTTAGGACTAGCGTTCGATGAGCAGTTCTTC
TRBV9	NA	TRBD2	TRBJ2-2	CASNLAGDNTGELFF	TGTGCCAGCAACCTAGCGGGGGATAACACCGGGGAGCTGTTTTTT
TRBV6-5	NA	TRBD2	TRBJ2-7	CASSLLAGASYEQYF	TGTGCCAGCAGCCTGCTAGCGGGGGCCTCCTACGAGCAGTACTTC
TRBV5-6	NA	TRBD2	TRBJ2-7	CASSLVGLAGGAEQYF	TGTGCCAGCAGCTTGGTTGGGCTAGCGGGGGGGGCCGAGCAGTACTTC
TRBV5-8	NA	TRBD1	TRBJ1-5	CASSPLDAGQGLQPQHF	TGTGCCAGCAGCCCCCTCGATGCGGGACAGGGGCTTCAGCCCCAGCATTTT
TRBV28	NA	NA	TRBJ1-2	CASSLLDSYGYTF	TGTGCCAGCAGCCTCCTGGACAGCTATGGCTACACCTTC
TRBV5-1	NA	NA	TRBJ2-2	CASSLATGSNTGELFF	TGCGCCAGCAGCTTGGCGACAGGTTCGAACACCGGGGAGCTGTTTTTT
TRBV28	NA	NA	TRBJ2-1	CASSTRLGRSYNEQFF	TGTGCCAGCAGTACACGGTTGGGCCGCTCCTACAATGAGCAGTTCTTC
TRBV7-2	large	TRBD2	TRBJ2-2	CASSPGLAGVNTGELFF	TGTGCCAGCAGCCCGGGACTAGCGGGGGTGAACACCGGGGAGCTGTTTTTT
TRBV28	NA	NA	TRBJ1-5	CASRYSQTYRPQHF	TGTGCCAGCAGGTACAGCCAGACTTACCGGCCCCAGCATTTT
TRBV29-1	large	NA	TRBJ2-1	CSVEGLMESSSYNEQFF	TGCAGCGTTGAAGGTCTAATGGAGAGCAGCTCCTACAATGAGCAGTTCTTC
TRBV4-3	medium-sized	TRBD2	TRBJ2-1	CASSQALAGGSSYNEQFF	TGCGCCAGCAGCCAAGCCCTAGCGGGGGGGAGCTCCTACAATGAGCAGTTCTTC
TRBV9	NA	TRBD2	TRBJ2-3	CASSVSGLAGVPSTDTQYF	TGTGCCAGCAGCGTCAGTGGACTAGCGGGGGTACCCAGCACAGATACGCAGTATTTT
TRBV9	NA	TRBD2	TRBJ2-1	CASSGGSRSYNEQFF	TGTGCCAGCAGCGGCGGGAGTCGGTCCTACAATGAGCAGTTCTTC
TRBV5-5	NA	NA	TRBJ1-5	CASSFSWDQPQHF	TGTGCCAGCAGCTTCTCCTGGGATCAGCCCCAGCATTTT
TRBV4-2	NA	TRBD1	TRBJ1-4	CASSTQQGASEKLFF	TGTGCCAGCAGCACCCAACAGGGGGCATCTGAAAAACTGTTTTTT
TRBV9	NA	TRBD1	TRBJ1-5	CASSVTQIDRARVNQPQHF	TGTGCCAGCAGCGTAACGCAGATAGACAGGGCGAGGGTTAATCAGCCCCAGCATTTT
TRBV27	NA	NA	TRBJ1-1	CASSLRGTEAFF	TGTGCCAGCAGTTTACGGGGCACTGAAGCTTTCTTT
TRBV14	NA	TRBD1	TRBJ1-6	CASSPGTGGISSPLHF	TGTGCCAGCAGCCCCGGGACAGGGGGCATTAGTTCACCCCTCCACTTT
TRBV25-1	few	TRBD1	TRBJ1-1	CASSRGGNTEAFF	TGTGCCAGCAGCAGGGGGGGGAACACTGAAGCTTTCTTT
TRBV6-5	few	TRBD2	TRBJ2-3	CASSWGGRTDTQYF	TGTGCCAGCAGTTGGGGGGGTCGCACAGATACGCAGTATTTT
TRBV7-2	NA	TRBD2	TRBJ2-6	CASSQTSGGASGANVLTF	TGTGCCAGCAGCCAGACTAGCGGGGGGGCTTCTGGGGCCAACGTCCTGACTTTC
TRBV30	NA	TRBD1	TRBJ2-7	CAWSVGQGATEQYF	TGTGCCTGGAGTGTAGGTCAGGGGGCGACCGAGCAGTACTTC
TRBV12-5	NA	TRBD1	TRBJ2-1	CASGLETGGYNEQFF	TGTGCTAGTGGTTTGGAGACAGGGGGCTACAATGAGCAGTTCTTC
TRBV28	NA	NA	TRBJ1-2	CASSSPGSNYGYTF	TGTGCCAGCAGTTCTCCCGGGAGTAACTATGGCTACACCTTC
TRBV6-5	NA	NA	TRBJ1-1	CASSYLRTAKNTEAFF	TGTGCCAGCAGTTATCTCCGAACGGCCAAGAACACTGAAGCTTTCTTT
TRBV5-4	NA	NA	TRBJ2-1	CASSLVIDEQFF	TGTGCCAGCAGCTTGGTAATTGATGAGCAGTTCTTC
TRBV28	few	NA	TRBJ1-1	CASSRGGTEAFF	TGTGCCAGCAGCCGGGGGGGCACTGAAGCTTTCTTT
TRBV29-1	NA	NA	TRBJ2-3	CSVTDTQYF	TGCAGCGTTACGGATACGCAGTATTTT
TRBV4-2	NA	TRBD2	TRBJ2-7	CASSQDQGTSGTYEQYF	TGTGCCAGCAGCCAAGATCAGGGGACTAGCGGGACCTACGAGCAGTACTTC
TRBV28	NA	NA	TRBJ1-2	CASSSNDRRANYGYTF	TGTGCCAGCAGTTCGAACGACAGGAGAGCTAACTATGGCTACACCTTC
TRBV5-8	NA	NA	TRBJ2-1	CASSFSGRNNEQFF	TGTGCCAGCAGCTTCTCAGGGCGAAACAATGAGCAGTTCTTC
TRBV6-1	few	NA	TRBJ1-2	CASINSGRKLF	TGTGCCAGCATCAACTCCGGACGGAAACTCTTC
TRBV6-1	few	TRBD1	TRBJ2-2	CASSEVRGQGGELFF	TGTGCCAGCAGTGAAGTCAGGGGGCAGGGCGGGGAGCTGTTTTTT
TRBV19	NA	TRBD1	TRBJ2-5	CATGTGQETQYF	TGTGCCACCGGGACAGGGCAAGAGACCCAGTACTTC
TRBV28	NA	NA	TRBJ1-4	CASSLSMREINEKLFF	TGTGCCAGCAGTTTATCTATGAGGGAGATAAATGAAAAACTGTTTTTT
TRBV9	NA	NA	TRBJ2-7	CASSAGTSVEQYF	TGTGCCAGCAGCGCAGGGACATCGGTAGAGCAGTACTTC
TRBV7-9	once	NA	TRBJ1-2	CASSFPKRGYTF	TGTGCCAGCAGCTTCCCCAAACGAGGCTACACCTTC
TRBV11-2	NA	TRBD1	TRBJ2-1	CASSAGTGTHNEQFF	TGTGCCAGCAGCGCCGGGACAGGGACTCACAATGAGCAGTTCTTC
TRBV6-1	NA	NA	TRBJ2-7	CASRVGYEQYF	TGTGCCAGCAGGGTGGGCTACGAGCAGTACTTC
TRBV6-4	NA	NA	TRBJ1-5	CASSEGAREPQHF	TGTGCCAGCAGTGAGGGGGCGCGTGAGCCCCAGCATTTT
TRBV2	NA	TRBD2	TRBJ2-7	CASTLSGGAFYEQYF	TGTGCCAGCACTTTGAGCGGGGGGGCCTTCTACGAGCAGTACTTC
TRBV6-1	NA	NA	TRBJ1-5	CASGYQPQHF	TGTGCCAGCGGCTATCAGCCCCAGCATTTT
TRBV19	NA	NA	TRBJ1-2	CASSNEVGGYTF	TGTGCCAGTAGTAATGAGGTTGGCGGCTACACCTTC
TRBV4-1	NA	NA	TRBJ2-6	CASSQVVGRGSGANVLTF	TGCGCCAGCAGCCAAGTGGTGGGCAGGGGCTCTGGGGCCAACGTCCTGACTTTC
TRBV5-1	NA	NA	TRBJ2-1	CASSGWEVSAYNEQFF	TGCGCCAGCAGCGGCTGGGAGGTATCAGCCTACAATGAGCAGTTCTTC
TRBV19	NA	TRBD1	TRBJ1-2	CASSGTGETNYGYTF	TGTGCCAGTTCCGGGACAGGGGAAACTAACTATGGCTACACCTTC
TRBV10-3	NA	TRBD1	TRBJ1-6	CAIRGTGNSPLHF	TGTGCCATCAGAGGGACAGGGAATTCACCCCTCCACTTT
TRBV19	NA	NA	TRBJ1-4	CASSIGWTDGMEKLFF	TGTGCCAGTAGTATAGGTTGGACAGATGGAATGGAAAAACTGTTTTTT
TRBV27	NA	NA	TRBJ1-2	CASSSPGTPNYGYTF	TGTGCCAGCAGCTCCCCCGGGACACCTAACTATGGCTACACCTTC